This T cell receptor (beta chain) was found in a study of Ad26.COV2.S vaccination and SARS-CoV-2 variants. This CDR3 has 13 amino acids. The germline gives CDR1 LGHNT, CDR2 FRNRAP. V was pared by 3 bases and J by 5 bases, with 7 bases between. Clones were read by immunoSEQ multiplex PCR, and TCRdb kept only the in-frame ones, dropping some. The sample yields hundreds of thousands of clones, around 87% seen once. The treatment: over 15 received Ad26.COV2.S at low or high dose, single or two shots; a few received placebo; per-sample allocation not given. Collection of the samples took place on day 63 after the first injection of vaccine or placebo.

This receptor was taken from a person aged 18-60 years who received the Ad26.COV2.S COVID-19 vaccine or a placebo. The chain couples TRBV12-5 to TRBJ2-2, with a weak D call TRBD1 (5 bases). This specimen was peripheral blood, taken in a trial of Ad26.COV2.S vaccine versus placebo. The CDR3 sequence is CASGFKGTGELFF. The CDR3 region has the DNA TGTGCTAGTGGTTTCAAGGGGACCGGGGAGCTGTTTTTT.